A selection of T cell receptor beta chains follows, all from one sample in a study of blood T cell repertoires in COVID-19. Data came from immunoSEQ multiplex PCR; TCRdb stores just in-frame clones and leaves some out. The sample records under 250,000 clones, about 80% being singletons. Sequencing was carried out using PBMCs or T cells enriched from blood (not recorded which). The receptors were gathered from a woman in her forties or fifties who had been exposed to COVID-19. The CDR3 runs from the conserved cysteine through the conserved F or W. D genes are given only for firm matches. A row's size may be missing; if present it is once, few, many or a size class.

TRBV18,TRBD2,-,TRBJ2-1,CASSSSGIPNEQFF,TGTGCCAGCTCGTCCAGCGGGATCCCCAATGAGCAGTTCTTC
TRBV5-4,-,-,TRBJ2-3,CASSGTRNLDTQYF,TGTGCCAGCAGCGGTACTCGCAACTTGGATACGCAGTATTTT
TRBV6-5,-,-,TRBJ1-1,CASSYSDSNTEAFF,TGTGCCAGCAGTTACTCGGACAGTAACACTGAAGCTTTCTTT
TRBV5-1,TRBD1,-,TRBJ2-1,CASSSRQGMGNEQFF,TGCGCCAGCAGCTCCAGACAGGGTATGGGGAATGAGCAGTTCTTC
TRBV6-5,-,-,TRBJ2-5,CASRLAHQETQYF,TGTGCCAGCAGACTAGCACACCAAGAGACCCAGTACTTC
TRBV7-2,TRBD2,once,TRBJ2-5,CASSLGGLAGGPGTQYF,TGTGCCAGCAGCTTAGGCGGGCTAGCGGGGGGGCCAGGGACCCAGTACTTC
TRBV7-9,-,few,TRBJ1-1,CASSLGLETEAFF,TGTGCCAGCAGCTTAGGACTAGAGACTGAAGCTTTCTTT
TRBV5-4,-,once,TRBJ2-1,CASSLVNRGEQFF,TGTGCCAGCAGCTTGGTGAACCGGGGGGAGCAGTTCTTC
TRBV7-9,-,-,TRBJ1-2,CASSLGDGRDGYTF,TGTGCCAGCAGCTTAGGAGATGGGCGGGATGGCTACACCTTC
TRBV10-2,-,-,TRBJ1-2,CASSPGWGLYGYTF,TGCGCCAGCAGTCCAGGGTGGGGACTCTATGGCTACACCTTC
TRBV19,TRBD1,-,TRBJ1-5,CASSIYRGPNQPQHF,TGTGCCAGTAGTATATACAGGGGGCCTAATCAGCCCCAGCATTTT